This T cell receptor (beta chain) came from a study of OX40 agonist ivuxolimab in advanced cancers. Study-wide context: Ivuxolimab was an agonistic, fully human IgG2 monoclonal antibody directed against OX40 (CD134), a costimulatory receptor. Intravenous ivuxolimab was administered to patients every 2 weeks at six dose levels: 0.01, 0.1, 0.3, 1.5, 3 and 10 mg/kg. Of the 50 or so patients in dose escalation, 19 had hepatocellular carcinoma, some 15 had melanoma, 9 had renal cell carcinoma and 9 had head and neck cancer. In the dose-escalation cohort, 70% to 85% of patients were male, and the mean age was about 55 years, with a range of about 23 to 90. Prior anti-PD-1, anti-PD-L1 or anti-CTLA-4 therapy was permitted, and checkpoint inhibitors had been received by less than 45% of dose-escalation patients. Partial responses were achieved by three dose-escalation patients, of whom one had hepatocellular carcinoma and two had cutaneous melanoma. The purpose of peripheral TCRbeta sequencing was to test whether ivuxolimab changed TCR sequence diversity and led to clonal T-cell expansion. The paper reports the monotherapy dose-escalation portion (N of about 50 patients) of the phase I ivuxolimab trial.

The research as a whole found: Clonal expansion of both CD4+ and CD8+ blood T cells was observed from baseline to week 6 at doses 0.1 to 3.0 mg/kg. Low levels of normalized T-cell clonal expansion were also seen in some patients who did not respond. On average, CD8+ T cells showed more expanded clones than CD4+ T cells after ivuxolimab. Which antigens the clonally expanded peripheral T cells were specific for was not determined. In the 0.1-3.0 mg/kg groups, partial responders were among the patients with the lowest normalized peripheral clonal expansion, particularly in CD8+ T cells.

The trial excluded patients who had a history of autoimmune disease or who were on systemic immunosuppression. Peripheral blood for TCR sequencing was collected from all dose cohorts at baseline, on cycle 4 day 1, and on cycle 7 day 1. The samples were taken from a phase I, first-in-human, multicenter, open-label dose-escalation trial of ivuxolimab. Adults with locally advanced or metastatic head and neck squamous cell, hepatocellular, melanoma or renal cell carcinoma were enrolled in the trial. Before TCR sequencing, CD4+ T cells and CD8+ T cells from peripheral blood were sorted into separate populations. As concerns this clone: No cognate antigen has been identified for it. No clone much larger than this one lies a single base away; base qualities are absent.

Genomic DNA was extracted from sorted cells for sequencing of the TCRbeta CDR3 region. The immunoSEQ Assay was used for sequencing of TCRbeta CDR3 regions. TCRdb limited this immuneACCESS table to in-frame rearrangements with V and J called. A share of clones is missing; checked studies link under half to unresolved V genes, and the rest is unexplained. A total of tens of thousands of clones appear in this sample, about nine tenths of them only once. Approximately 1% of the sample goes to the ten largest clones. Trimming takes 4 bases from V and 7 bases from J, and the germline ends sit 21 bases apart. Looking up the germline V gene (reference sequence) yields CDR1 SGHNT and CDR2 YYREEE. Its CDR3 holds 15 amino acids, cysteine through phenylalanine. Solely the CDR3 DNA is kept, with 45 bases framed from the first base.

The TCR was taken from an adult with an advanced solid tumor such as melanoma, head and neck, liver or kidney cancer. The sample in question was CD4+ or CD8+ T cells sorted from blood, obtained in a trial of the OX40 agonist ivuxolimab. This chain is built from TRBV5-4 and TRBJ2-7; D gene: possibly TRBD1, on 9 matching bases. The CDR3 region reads CASSPGGTGRGEQYF. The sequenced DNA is TGTGCCAGCAGCCCGGGGGGGACAGGGAGGGGAGAGCAGTACTTC.